This TCR beta chain was captured in a study of response to subunit inactivated influenza vaccine. On this clonotype: Its antigen is as yet unknown.

TCRdb itself ran the RT-PCR reads through MiXCR, one entry per CDR3 protein. The sample shows about 500,000 distinct CDR3 sequences, approximately 6.9% of them seen only once. Findings of the study overall: That few new T cells are recruited by each seasonal influenza vaccination was the authors' suggestion.

CDR1 and CDR2 (germline): MDHEN, SYDVKM. The CDR3 consists of 16 residues. With 5 bases clipped from V and 8 bases from J, the junction kept 15 bases outside the gene matches. V usage is TRBV28 and J usage is TRBJ1-1; 9 positions match TRBD1. The sequence was collected from a man aged 50-75 years who received an inactivated influenza vaccine. The sample consisted of PBMCs from blood, taken about 23 months after vaccination. The CDR3 DNA reads as TGTGCCAGCAGTCCACGGACAGGGGCTACGCCTCCGGAAGCTTTCTTT. Translation: CASSPRTGATPPEAFF.